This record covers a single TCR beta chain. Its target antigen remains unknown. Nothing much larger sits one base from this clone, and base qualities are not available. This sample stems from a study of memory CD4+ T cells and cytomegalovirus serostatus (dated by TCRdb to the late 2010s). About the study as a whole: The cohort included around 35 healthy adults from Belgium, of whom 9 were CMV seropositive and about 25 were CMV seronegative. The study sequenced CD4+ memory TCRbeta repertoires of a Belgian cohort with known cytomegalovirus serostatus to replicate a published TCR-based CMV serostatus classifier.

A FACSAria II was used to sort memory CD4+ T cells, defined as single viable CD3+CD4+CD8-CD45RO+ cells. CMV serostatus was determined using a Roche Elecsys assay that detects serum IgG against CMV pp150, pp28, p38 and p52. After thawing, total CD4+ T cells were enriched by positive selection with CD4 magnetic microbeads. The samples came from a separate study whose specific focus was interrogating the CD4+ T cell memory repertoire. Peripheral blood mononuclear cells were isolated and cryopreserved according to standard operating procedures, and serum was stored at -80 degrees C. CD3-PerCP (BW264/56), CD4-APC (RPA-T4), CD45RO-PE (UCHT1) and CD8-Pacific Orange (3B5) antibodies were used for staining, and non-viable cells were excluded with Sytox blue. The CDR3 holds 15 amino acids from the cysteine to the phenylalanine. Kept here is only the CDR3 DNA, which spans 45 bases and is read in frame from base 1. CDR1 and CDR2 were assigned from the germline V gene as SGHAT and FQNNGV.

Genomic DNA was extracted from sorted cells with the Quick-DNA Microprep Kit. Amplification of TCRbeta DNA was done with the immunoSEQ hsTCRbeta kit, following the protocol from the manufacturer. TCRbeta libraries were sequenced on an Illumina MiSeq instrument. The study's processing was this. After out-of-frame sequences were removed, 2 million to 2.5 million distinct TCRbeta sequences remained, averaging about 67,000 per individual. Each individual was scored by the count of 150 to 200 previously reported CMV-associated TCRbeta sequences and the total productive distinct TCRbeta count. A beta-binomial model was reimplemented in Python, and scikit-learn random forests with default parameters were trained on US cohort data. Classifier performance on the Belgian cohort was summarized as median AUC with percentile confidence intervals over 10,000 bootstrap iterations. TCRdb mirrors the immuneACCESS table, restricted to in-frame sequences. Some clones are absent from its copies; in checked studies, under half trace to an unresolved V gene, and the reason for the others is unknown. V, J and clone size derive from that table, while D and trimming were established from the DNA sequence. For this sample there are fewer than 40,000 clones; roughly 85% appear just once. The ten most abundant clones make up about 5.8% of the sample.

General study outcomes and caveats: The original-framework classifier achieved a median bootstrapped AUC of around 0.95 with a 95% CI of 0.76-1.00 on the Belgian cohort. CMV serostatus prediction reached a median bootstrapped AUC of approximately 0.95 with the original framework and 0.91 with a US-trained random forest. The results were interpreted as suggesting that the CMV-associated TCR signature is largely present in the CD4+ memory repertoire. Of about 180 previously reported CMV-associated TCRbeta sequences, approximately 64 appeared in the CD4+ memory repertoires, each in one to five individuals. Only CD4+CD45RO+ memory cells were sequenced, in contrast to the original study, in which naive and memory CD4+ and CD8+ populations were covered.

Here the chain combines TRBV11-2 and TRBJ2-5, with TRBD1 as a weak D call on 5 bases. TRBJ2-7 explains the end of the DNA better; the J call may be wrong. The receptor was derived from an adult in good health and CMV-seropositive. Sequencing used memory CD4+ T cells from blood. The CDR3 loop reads CASSLAAGNSYEQYF. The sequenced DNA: TGTGCCAGCAGCTTAGCGGCAGGGAACTCCTACGAGCAGTACTTC.